Following are 24 T cell receptor beta chains from one sample sequenced in a study of high-grade serous ovarian cancer treatment subgroups. Tumor tissue was taken before any definitive surgery or chemotherapy was given. Sequenced by immunoSEQ multiplex PCR; TCRdb stores in-frame clones only, minus some. Of more than 4,500 clones in the sample, 60% to 80% were seen once. Input material: tumor tissue. These receptors came from a human donor with high-grade serous ovarian cancer.

Only a few counts were recorded for this clone. The rearrangement joins TRBV10-2 to TRBJ1-1, with D maybe TRBD1 (5 bases). The CDR3 sequence is 12 residues long. Germline CDR1 is WSHSY and CDR2 is SAAADI. V was shortened by 4 bases and J by 8 bases, with 11 bases between the two germline ends. The CDR3 loop reads CASSVYRREAFF. The CDR3 DNA reads as TGCGCCAGCAGTGTCTACAGGAGAGAAGCTTTCTTT.

V usage is TRBV2 and J usage is TRBJ1-2; weak D call: TRBD1 (5 bases). The V gene lost 7 bases and the J gene lost 8 bases, with 17 bases spanning the gap. Germline lookup yields CDR1 SNHLY and CDR2 FYNNEI. CDR3 size: 13 residues. DNA for the CDR3: TGTGCCAGCAAGCCGGGCGGGGGAAGAGGCTACACCTTC. It specifies CASKPGGGRGYTF.

The rearrangement joins TRBV7-2 to TRBJ1-1; no definite D call. The CDR3 runs 13 residues. Germline lookup yields CDR1 SGHTA and CDR2 FQGNSA. V lost 5 bases and J 0 bases, leaving 7 bases between the germline ends. The CDR3 nucleotides are TGTGCCAGCAGCCCCTCCATGAACACTGAAGCTTTCTTT. Protein sequence: CASSPSMNTEAFF.

This rearrangement joins TRBV6-5 to TRBJ2-7; the D gene is possibly TRBD2 (6 bases). Germline lookup yields CDR1 MNHEY and CDR2 SVGAGI. This CDR3 spans 13 amino acids. V was cut by 7 bases and J by 5 bases, with 15 bases left in between. This CDR3 is CASTPRGGNEQYF. CDR3 DNA: TGTGCCAGCACCCCAAGGGGAGGAAACGAGCAGTACTTC.

J is TRBJ1-2 and V is TRBV28; a possible D gene is TRBD1 (6 bases). Trimming removed 5 bases from V and 0 bases from J, with 13 bases in between. CDR3 length: 15 amino acids. Germline V gene lookup returns CDR1 MDHEN and CDR2 SYDVKM. This CDR3 is CASSQQGRPNYGYTF. DNA for the CDR3: TGTGCCAGCAGTCAACAGGGAAGGCCTAACTATGGCTACACCTTC.

V gene TRBV19 combines with J gene TRBJ1-1; D remains ambiguous. The V end was cut by 3 bases, the J end by 1 base, with 12 bases between. Per the germline V gene, CDR1 is LNHDA and CDR2 is SQIVND (reference sequence). This CDR3 has 15 residues. The CDR3 coding sequence is TGTGCCAGTAGTATTCGCCGTCGGGAGAACACTGAAGCTTTCTTT. Encoded protein: CASSIRRRENTEAFF.

This clone was observed a handful of times. The V gene is TRBV6-5, the J gene TRBJ1-5, with D possibly TRBD1 on 6 matching bases. The CDR3 covers 15 residues. The ends were cut back, 6 bases at V and 8 bases at J, with 20 bases in the middle. CDR1 and CDR2 (germline): MNHEY, SVGAGI. The CDR3 is CASRAARQGWEPQHF. In DNA form, the CDR3 reads TGTGCCAGCAGGGCCGCCCGTCAGGGGTGGGAGCCCCAGCATTTT.

Judged by abundance, this clone is medium-sized. J is TRBJ1-5 and V is TRBV10-1; D is perhaps TRBD1 (5 bases). Germline V lookup: CDR1 WNHNN, CDR2 SYGVQD (reference sequence). The CDR3 is 16 amino acids. V was trimmed by 2 bases and J by 1 base, leaving 12 bases between them. This chain's CDR3 is CASSETQGPSNQPQHF. CDR3 coding DNA: TGCGCCAGCAGTGAGACCCAGGGACCAAGCAATCAGCCCCAGCATTTT.

The chain combines TRBV6-6 with TRBJ2-7, with D perhaps assigned TRBD1 or TRBD2 (5 bases each). Trimming cost V 10 bases and J 6 bases, with 16 bases left between them. Germline CDR1 MNHNY, CDR2 SVGAGI (reference sequence). The CDR3 consists of 12 residues. The DNA for the CDR3 is TGTGCCACCGGCAGAGGGGCGGCCGAGCAGTACTTC. Translating gives CATGRGAAEQYF.

J is TRBJ2-7 and V is TRBV18; 10 bases line up with TRBD1. This CDR3 spans 14 amino acids. The junction had 0 bases not matched to a gene; V was cut back by 2 bases and J by 2 bases. CDR1 KGHSH and CDR2 LQKENI come from the germline V gene. CDR3 loop: CASSPGTGAYEQYF. The CDR3 DNA follows: TGTGCCAGCTCACCAGGGACAGGGGCCTACGAGCAGTACTTC.

The V and J genes are TRBV27 and TRBJ1-5; the D is unclear. V was cut by 7 bases and J by 7 bases, with 11 bases left in between. The CDR3 loop spans 12 amino acids. Germline loops: CDR1 MNHEY, CDR2 SMNVEV (reference sequence). CDR3 protein: CASKTGPQPQHF. CDR3 bases: TGTGCCAGCAAAACCGGTCCCCAGCCCCAGCATTTT.

The rearrangement uses TRBV5-6 and TRBJ1-1, with D unclear. V lost 4 bases and J 10 bases, leaving 14 bases between the germline ends. The CDR3 runs to 12 residues. Germline CDR1 reads SGHDT; CDR2 reads YYEEEE. The CDR3 protein is CASSLLRVRAFF. CDR3 bases: TGTGCCAGCAGCCTCCTGAGGGTTAGAGCTTTCTTT.

The chain has TRBV6-5 and TRBJ1-5; D is unclear. The CDR3 covers 14 residues. Between the trimmed V and J ends, which lost 8 bases and 3 bases, there was a span of 14 bases. Germline lookup yields CDR1 MNHEY and CDR2 SVGAGI. The CDR3 bases are TGTGCCAGCTCTTGGGCCGGGTTCAATCAGCCCCAGCATTTT. This encodes CASSWAGFNQPQHF.

The V gene is TRBV6-6, the J gene TRBJ2-3, with D possibly TRBD2 on 6 matching bases. The CDR3 has 14 amino acids. The V gene lost 5 bases and the J gene lost 4 bases, with 13 bases spanning the gap. Germline CDR1 is MNHNY and CDR2 is SVGAGI (reference sequence). The CDR3 region is CASSPGGRADTQYF. In DNA form, the CDR3 reads TGTGCCAGCAGTCCCGGGGGACGAGCAGATACGCAGTATTTT.

The J gene is TRBJ2-1, the V gene TRBV29-1, with D unresolved. V was shortened by 4 bases and J by 5 bases, with 12 bases between the two germline ends. CDR3 length equals 13 residues. The germline CDR1 and CDR2 sequences are SQVTM and ANQGSEA. CDR3 sequence (DNA): TGCAGCGTTGGGCTGCCCGGCCACAATGAGCAGTTCTTC. Residues: CSVGLPGHNEQFF.

The chain combines TRBV7-9 with TRBJ1-5, with D perhaps matching TRBD1 (5 bases). The CDR3 is 14 residues long. Germline V lookup: CDR1 SEHNR, CDR2 FQNEAQ (reference sequence). Trimming took off 5 bases at V and 15 bases at J, with 23 bases between the two ends. CDR3 nucleotides: TGTGCCAGCAGCCAAGATTATGGGGCAGGGATGAGGCATTTT. Its protein product is CASSQDYGAGMRHF.

The CDR3 DNA sequence: TGTGCCAGCAGTTCTCAACAGGGGAGCTCTGGAAACACCATATATTTT. This encodes CASSSQQGSSGNTIYF. The chain couples TRBV28 to TRBJ1-3; 7 bases are shared with TRBD1. Germline V lookup: CDR1 MDHEN, CDR2 SYDVKM. The CDR3 has 16 amino acids. Unmatched junction bases numbered 6, after V lost 4 bases and J lost 0 bases.

The chain carries TRBV14 and TRBJ1-2, with unresolved D. Trimming took off 1 base at V and 4 bases at J, with 10 bases between the two ends. This CDR3 is built from 14 residues. Germline-derived CDR1 and CDR2 are SGHDN and FVKESK. For the CDR3, the DNA is TGTGCCAGCAGCCAAGCCGGCGGAGGCTATGGCTACACCTTC. Translated, it gives CASSQAGGGYGYTF.

V is TRBV25-1 and J is TRBJ2-1; D call uncertain. Germline V CDR1 and CDR2: MGHDK, SYGVNS. CDR3 length: 15 residues. Trimming removed 7 bases from V and 8 bases from J, with 21 bases in between. The CDR3 DNA is TGTGCCAGCACATCTTCCCATCAGCCTGGAGATGAGCAGTTCTTC. Translated, it gives CASTSSHQPGDEQFF.

This clone was observed a single time. The CDR3 region is CASSLEGNYGYTF. In DNA, the CDR3 is TGTGCCAGCAGCTTAGAGGGGAACTATGGCTACACCTTC. V and J are TRBV7-3 and TRBJ1-2; TRBD1 is a possible D gene (5 bases). Germline CDR1 and CDR2: SGHTA and FQGTGA. The CDR3 runs to 13 residues. V lost 2 bases and J 2 bases, leaving 6 bases between the germline ends.

This chain uses TRBV5-6 with TRBJ2-2; the match to TRBD1 covers 7 bases. The V segment lost 2 bases and the J segment 5 bases; nucleotides outside the gene matches: 6. This CDR3 region has 15 residues. Germline V gene lookup returns CDR1 SGHDT and CDR2 YYEEEE. CDR3 DNA sequence: TGTGCCAGCAGCTTAAATCCAGGGGGAACCGGGGAGCTGTTTTTT. This translates into CASSLNPGGTGELFF. The full variable domain, in which reference TRBV5-6 and TRBJ2-2 provide the parts outside the CDR3, is DAGVTQSPTHLIKTRGQQVTLRCSPKSGHDTVSWYQQALGQGPQFIFQYYEEEERQRGNFPDRFSGHQFPNYSSELNVNALLLGDSALYLCASSLNPGGTGELFFGEGSRLTVL.

Only one count was recorded for this clone. V is TRBV7-6 and J is TRBJ2-5; tentative D call: TRBD2 (5 bases). This CDR3 contains 14 residues. The V end lost 5 bases, the J end lost 5 bases, and 15 bases lay between the germline ends. The V gene's germline CDR1 is SGHVS and CDR2 FNYEAQ. The CDR3 DNA reads TGTGCCAGCAGCCGGAGGAGCATAGCGGAGACCCAGTACTTC. Its protein is CASSRRSIAETQYF.

The chain recombines TRBV6-5 with TRBJ1-5, with D possibly TRBD1 on 6 matching bases. Trimming shortened V by 6 bases and J by 7 bases, and 13 bases separated the two germline ends. This CDR3 has 13 amino acids. Germline CDR1 reads MNHEY; CDR2 reads SVGAGI. CDR3 sequence reads: CASSEQGGQPQHF. For the CDR3, the DNA is TGTGCCAGCAGCGAACAGGGAGGGCAGCCCCAGCATTTT.

The rearrangement joins TRBV6-1 to TRBJ1-1; D is possibly TRBD1 (5 bases). V lost 4 bases and J 5 bases, leaving 14 bases between the germline ends. This CDR3 is 14 amino acids long. CDR1 MNHNS and CDR2 SASEGT come from the germline V gene. CDR3 region: CASSGGESWTEAFF. In nucleotides, the CDR3 is TGTGCCAGCAGTGGAGGGGAATCGTGGACTGAAGCTTTCTTT.